The clone carrying this TCR beta chain appeared a few times. TCRdb independently ran MiXCR on the 5' RACE reads; one entry per CDR3 protein. Among 600,000 to 750,000 distinct CDR3 sequences listed, about 12% were seen once. These data belong to a study of T cells after yellow fever vaccination. The CDR3 extends over 16 amino acids. CDR1 is SGHKS, CDR2 YYEKEE, per germline (reference sequence). V shed 0 bases and J shed 4 bases, with 15 bases lying between them. The sequence derives from a man younger than 40 who received the YFV17D yellow fever vaccine. The sample here was PBMCs, taken on the day of the yellow fever booster vaccination. The chain combines TRBV5-5 with TRBJ2-3, with a tentative D call TRBD1 (6 bases). The CDR3 loop reads CASSLDREIGPDTQYF. The CDR3 DNA sequence: TGTGCCAGCAGCTTGGACAGGGAGATCGGCCCAGATACGCAGTATTTT.